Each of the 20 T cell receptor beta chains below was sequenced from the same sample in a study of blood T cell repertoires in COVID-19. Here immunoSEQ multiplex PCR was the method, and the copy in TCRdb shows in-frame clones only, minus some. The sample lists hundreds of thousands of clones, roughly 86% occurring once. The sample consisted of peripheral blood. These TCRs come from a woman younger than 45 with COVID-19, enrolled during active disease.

CDR3 protein: CASSQVRTVRNTEAFF. The CDR3 coding sequence is TGCGCCAGCAGCCAAGTAAGAACAGTCAGGAACACTGAAGCTTTCTTT. The rearrangement joins TRBV4-1 to TRBJ1-1; D call uncertain. Germline V gene data show CDR1 as MGHRA and CDR2 as YSYEKL. The length of the CDR3 is 16 residues. Trimming shortened V by 1 base and J by 1 base, and 13 bases separated the two germline ends.

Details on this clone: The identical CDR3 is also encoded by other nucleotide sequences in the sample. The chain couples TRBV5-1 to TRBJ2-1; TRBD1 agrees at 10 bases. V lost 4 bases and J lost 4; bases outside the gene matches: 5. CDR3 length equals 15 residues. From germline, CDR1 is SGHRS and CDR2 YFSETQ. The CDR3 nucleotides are TGCGCCAGCAGCCCGGGACAGGGGAGTTACAATGAGCAGTTCTTC. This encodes CASSPGQGSYNEQFF.

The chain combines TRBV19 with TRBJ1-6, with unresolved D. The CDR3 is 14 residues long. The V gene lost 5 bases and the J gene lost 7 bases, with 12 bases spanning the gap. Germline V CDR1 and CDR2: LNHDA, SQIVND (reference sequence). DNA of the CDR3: TGTGCCAGTAGTTTACAGTCAGGAAATTCACCCCTCCACTTT. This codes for CASSLQSGNSPLHF.

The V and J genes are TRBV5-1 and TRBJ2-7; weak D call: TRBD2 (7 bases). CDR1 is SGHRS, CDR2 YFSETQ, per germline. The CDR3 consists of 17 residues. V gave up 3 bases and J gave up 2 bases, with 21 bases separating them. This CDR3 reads CASSSPAGDRGTYEQYF. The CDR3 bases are TGCGCCAGCAGCTCGCCCGCGGGGGATAGGGGGACCTACGAGCAGTACTTC.

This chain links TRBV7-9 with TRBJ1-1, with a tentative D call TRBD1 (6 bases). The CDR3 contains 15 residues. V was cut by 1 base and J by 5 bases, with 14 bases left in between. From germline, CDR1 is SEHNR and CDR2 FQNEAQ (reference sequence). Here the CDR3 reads CASSLGDTPATEAFF. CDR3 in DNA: TGTGCCAGCAGCTTAGGGGACACCCCAGCGACTGAAGCTTTCTTT.

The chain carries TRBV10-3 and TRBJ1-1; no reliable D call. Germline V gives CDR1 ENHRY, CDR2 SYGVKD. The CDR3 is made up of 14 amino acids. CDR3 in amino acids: CASRRVPSDTEAFF. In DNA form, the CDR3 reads TGTGCGTCGAGGAGGGTACCATCGGACACTGAAGCTTTCTTT.

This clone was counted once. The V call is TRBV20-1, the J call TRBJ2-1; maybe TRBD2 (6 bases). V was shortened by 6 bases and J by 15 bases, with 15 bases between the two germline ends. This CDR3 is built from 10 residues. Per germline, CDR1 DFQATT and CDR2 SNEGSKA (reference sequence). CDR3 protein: CSAGPEEGFF. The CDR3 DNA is TGCAGTGCCGGACCCGAGGAGGGGTTCTTC.

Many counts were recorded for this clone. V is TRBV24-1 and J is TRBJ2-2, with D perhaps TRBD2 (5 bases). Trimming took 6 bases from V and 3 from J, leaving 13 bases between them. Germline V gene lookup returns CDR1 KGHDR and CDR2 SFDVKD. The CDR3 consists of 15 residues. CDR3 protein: CATSTGDADTGELFF. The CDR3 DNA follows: TGTGCCACCAGTACCGGGGATGCGGACACCGGGGAGCTGTTTTTT.

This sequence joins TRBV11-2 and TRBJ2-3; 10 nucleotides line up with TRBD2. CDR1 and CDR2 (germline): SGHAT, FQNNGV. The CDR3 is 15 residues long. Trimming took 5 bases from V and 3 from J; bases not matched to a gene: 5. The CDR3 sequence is CASSVAGGRTDTQYF. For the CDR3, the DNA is TGTGCCAGCAGCGTAGCGGGGGGCCGAACAGATACGCAGTATTTT. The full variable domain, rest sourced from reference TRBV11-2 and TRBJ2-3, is EAGVAQSPRYKIIEKRQSVAFWCNPISGHATLYWYQQILGQGPKLLIQFQNNGVVDDSQLPKDRFSAERLKGVDSTLKIQPAKLEDSAVYLCASSVAGGRTDTQYFGPGTRLTVL.

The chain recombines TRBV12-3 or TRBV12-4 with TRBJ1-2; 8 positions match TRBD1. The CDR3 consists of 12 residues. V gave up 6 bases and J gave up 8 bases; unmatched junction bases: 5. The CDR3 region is CASRMDRAGYTF. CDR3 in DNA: TGTGCCAGCAGGATGGACAGGGCCGGCTACACCTTC.

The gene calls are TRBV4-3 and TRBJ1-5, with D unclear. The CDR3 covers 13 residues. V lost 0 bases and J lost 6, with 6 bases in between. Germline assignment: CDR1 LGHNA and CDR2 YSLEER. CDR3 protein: CASSQDPGQPQHF. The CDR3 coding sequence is TGCGCCAGCAGCCAAGATCCGGGTCAGCCCCAGCATTTT.

The CDR3 DNA sequence: TGTGCCAGCAGTTCGGTACCCCGGGACAGGGCCATGAACACTGAAGCTTTCTTT. Encoded protein: CASSSVPRDRAMNTEAFF. The chain is built from TRBV28 and TRBJ1-1, with TRBD1 identical over 9 bases. Trimming took 4 bases from V and 0 from J; bases not matched to a gene: 12. The CDR3 is made up of 18 amino acids. The germline V gene encodes CDR1 MDHEN and CDR2 SYDVKM.

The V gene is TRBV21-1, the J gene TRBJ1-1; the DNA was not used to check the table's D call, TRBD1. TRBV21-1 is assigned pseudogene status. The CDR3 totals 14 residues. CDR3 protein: CASSSHRGLTEAFF. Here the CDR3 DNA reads TGTGCCAGCAGCAGCCACAGGGGGCTCACTGAAGCTTTCTTT.

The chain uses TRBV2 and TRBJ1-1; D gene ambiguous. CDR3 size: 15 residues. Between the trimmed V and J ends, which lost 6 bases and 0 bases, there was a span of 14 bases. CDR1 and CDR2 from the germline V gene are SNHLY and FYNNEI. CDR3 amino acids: CASSSRLIMNTEAFF. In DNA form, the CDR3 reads TGTGCCAGCAGCTCCCGACTGATCATGAACACTGAAGCTTTCTTT.

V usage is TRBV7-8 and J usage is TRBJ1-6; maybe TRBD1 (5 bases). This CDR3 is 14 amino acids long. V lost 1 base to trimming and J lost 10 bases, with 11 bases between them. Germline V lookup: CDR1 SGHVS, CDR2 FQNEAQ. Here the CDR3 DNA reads TGTGCCAGCAGCTTAGGGGGCTCGGTATCACCCCTCCACTTT. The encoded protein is CASSLGGSVSPLHF.

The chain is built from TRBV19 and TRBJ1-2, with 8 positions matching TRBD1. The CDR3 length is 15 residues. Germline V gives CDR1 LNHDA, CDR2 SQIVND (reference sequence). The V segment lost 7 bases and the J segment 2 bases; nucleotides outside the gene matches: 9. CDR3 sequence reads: CASKGQAGLNYGYTF. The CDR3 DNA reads TGTGCCAGTAAGGGACAGGCCGGTCTCAACTATGGCTACACCTTC.

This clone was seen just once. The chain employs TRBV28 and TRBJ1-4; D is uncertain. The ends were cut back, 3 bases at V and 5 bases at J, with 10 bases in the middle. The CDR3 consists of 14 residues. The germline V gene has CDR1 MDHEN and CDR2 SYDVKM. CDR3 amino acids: CASSFRQENEKLFF. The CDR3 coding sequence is TGTGCCAGCAGTTTTAGGCAGGAAAATGAAAAACTGTTTTTT.

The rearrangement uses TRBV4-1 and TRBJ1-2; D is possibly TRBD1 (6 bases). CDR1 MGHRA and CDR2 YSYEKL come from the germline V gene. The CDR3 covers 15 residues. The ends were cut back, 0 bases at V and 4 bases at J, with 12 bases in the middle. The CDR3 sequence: CASSQDLGAGYGYTF. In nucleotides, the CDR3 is TGCGCCAGCAGCCAAGATCTGGGGGCTGGCTATGGCTACACCTTC.

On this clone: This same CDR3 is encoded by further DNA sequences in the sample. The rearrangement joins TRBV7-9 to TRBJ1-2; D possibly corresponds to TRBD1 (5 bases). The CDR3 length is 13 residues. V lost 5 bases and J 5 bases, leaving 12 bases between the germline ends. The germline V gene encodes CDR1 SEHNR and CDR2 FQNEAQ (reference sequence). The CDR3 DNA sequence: TGTGCCAGCAGCCTAGGGCAGGGTTATGGCTACACCTTC. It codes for CASSLGQGYGYTF.

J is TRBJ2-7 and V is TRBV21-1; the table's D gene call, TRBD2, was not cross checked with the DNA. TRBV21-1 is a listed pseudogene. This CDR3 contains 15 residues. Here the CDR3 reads CASSKDGGPFTKQYV. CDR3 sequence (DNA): TGTGCCAGCAGCAAAGACGGCGGCCCCTTTACGAAGCAGTACGTC.